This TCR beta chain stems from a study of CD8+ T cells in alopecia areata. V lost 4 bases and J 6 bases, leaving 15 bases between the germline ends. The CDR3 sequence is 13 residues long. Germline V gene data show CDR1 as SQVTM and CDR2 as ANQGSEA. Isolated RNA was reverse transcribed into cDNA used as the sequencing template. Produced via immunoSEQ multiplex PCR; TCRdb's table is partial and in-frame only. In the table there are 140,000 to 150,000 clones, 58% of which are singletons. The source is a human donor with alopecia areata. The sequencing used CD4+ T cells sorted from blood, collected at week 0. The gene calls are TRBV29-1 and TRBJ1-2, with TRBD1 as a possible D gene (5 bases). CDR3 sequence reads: CSVALGTADGYTF. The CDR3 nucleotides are TGCAGCGTTGCGTTGGGGACGGCGGATGGCTACACCTTC.